This entry features one T cell receptor (beta chain) sequence. The germline gene is not matched at one end of the junction; a read error may be the cause. This entry comes from a study of tumor and adjacent non-tumor tissue in lung cancer. No cell sorting was done before RNA was extracted from the tissue. The CDR3 contains 13 residues. A modified ARM-PCR protocol with three rounds of nested PCR amplified TCRbeta. TCRdb re-called the multiplex PCR reads with MiXCR, one entry per CDR3 protein. The sample carries approximately 120,000 distinct CDR3 sequences, more than 70% recorded once. The sequence derives from a woman aged 55-70 years with non-small cell lung cancer. The chain joins TRBV12-3 or TRBV12-4 to TRBJ2-5, with D possibly TRBD2 on 6 matching bases. The specimen sequenced was lung tumor tissue. This CDR3 is CVSTQGGLETQYF. As DNA, the CDR3 is TGTGTCAGCACTCAGGGAGGACTAGAGACCCAGTACTTC.